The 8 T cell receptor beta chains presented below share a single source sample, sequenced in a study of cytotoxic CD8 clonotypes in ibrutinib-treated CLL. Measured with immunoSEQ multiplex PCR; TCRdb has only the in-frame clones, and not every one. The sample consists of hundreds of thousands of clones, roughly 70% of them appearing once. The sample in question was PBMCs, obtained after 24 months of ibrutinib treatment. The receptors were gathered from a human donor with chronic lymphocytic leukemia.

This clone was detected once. The CDR3 loop is CASTSAGGVNGELFF. The DNA for the CDR3 is TGTGCCAGCACCTCAGCGGGAGGGGTGAACGGGGAGCTGTTTTTT. The gene calls are TRBV5-4 and TRBJ2-2, with 10 positions matching TRBD2. The CDR3 sequence is 15 residues long. Germline CDR1 is SGHNT and CDR2 is YYREEE (reference sequence). Trimming took 6 bases from V and 7 from J; bases not matched to a gene: 9.

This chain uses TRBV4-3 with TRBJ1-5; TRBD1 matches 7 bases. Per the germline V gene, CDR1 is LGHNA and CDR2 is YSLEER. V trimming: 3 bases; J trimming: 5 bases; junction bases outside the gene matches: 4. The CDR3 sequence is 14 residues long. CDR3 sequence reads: CASSQGTVDQPQHF. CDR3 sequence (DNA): TGCGCCAGCAGCCAGGGGACAGTGGATCAGCCCCAGCATTTT.

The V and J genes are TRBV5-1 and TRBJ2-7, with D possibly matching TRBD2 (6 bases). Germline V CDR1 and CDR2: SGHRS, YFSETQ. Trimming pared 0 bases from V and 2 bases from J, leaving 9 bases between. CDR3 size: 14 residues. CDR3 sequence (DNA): TGCGCCAGCAGCTTGGCCAGGGAGGCCTACGAGCAGTACTTC. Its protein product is CASSLAREAYEQYF.

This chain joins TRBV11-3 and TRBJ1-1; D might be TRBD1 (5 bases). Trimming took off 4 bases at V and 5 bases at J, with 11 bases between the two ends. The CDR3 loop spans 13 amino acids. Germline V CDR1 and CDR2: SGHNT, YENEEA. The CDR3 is CASSSQGETEAFF. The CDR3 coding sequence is TGTGCCAGCAGCTCCCAGGGCGAGACTGAAGCTTTCTTT.

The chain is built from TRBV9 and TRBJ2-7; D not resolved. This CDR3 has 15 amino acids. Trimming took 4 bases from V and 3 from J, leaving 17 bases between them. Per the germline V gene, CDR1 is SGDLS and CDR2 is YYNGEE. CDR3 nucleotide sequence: TGTGCCAGCAGCCAGGATCTTCAACCCCTCTACGAGCAGTACTTC. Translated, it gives CASSQDLQPLYEQYF.

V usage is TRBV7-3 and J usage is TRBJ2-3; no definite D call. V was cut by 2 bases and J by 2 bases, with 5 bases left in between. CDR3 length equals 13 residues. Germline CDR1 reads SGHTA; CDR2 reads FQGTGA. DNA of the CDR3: TGTGCCAGCAGCTTACGGCTCACAGATACGCAGTATTTT. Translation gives CASSLRLTDTQYF.

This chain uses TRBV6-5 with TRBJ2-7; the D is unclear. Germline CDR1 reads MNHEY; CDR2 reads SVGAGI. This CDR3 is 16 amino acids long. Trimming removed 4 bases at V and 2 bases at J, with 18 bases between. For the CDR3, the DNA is TGTGCCAGCAGTTCCTTCACTCGGTCATCCCCCTACGAGCAGTACTTC. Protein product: CASSSFTRSSPYEQYF.

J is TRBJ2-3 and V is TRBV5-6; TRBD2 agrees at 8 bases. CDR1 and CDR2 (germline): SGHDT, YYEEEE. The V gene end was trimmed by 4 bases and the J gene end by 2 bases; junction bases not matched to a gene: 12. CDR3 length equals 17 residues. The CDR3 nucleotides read TGTGCCAGCAGCAGGACCGAACTAGCGGATATCACAGATACGCAGTATTTT. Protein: CASSRTELADITDTQYF. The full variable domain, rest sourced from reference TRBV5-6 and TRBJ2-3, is DAGVTQSPTHLIKTRGQQVTLRCSPKSGHDTVSWYQQALGQGPQFIFQYYEEEERQRGNFPDRFSGHQFPNYSSELNVNALLLGDSALYLCASSRTELADITDTQYFGPGTRLTVL.